The 15 T cell receptor beta chains below were found in one sample sequenced in a study of blood T cell repertoires in COVID-19. Sequenced by immunoSEQ multiplex PCR; TCRdb stores in-frame clones only, minus some. This table has tens of thousands of clones, roughly 96% appearing once. Sequencing was performed on peripheral blood. These receptors were collected from a human donor with active COVID-19. The donor label of this sample is uncertain.

This clone was seen a single time. The chain uses TRBV5-4 and TRBJ2-5; 8 bases fit TRBD1. The ends lost 4 bases at V and 3 bases at J; junction bases unmatched: 2. Germline V gene lookup returns CDR1 SGHNT and CDR2 YYREEE (reference sequence). CDR3 size: 13 residues. The CDR3 coding sequence is TGTGCCAGCAGCCGGGGACAGGAAGAGACCCAGTACTTC. As protein: CASSRGQEETQYF.

This clone has only one observation. The V gene is TRBV7-8, the J gene TRBJ2-2, with 9 bases lining up with TRBD2. CDR1 and CDR2 from the germline V gene are SGHVS and FQNEAQ. This CDR3 is 15 amino acids long. Trimming at V came to 4 bases and at J to 5 bases, leaving 5 bases not matched to a gene. CDR3 sequence: CASSSLAGRTGELFF. CDR3 bases: TGTGCCAGCAGCTCCCTAGCGGGAAGAACCGGGGAGCTGTTTTTT.

This sequence joins TRBV5-4 and TRBJ1-2, with TRBD1 identical over 12 bases. V was clipped by 0 bases and J by 8 bases; unmatched bases: 8. This CDR3 spans 16 amino acids. Germline lookup yields CDR1 SGHNT and CDR2 YYREEE (reference sequence). In DNA, the CDR3 is TGTGCCAGCAGCTTGGTTGGGACAGGGGGCGCGGGCGGCTACACCTTC. It specifies CASSLVGTGGAGGYTF.

CDR3 protein: CASSQDEGEREQYF. Written as DNA, the CDR3 is TGCGCCAGCAGCCAAGACGAGGGGGAGCGCGAGCAGTACTTC. The J gene is TRBJ2-7, the V gene TRBV4-3, with D possibly being TRBD1 (6 bases). Germline CDR1 is LGHNA and CDR2 is YSLEER. Trimming shortened V by 0 bases and J by 6 bases, and 12 bases separated the two germline ends. The length of the CDR3 is 14 residues.

The J gene is TRBJ2-3, the V gene TRBV5-1; weak D call: TRBD1 (7 bases). This CDR3 comprises 14 residues. Germline CDR1 is SGHRS and CDR2 is YFSETQ. Between the trimmed V and J ends, which lost 9 bases and 1 base, there was a span of 15 bases. The CDR3 coding sequence is TGCGCCACCAGACGGGGGACAGGCACAGATACGCAGTATTTT. The encoded protein is CATRRGTGTDTQYF.

This clone was picked up one time. The rearrangement joins TRBV19 to TRBJ2-5; 7 bases map to TRBD1. V was pared by 6 bases and J by 2 bases, with 3 bases of the junction left unmatched. This CDR3 contains 13 residues. Germline V gene data show CDR1 as LNHDA and CDR2 as SQIVND (reference sequence). CDR3 sequence (DNA): TGTGCCAGTAGGAGGGACAGTCAAGAGACCCAGTACTTC. Translation: CASRRDSQETQYF.

V and J are TRBV28 and TRBJ2-2; TRBD2 might be the D (7 bases). CDR3 size: 13 residues. V shed 7 bases and J shed 5 bases, with 11 bases lying between them. Germline V gene data show CDR1 as MDHEN and CDR2 as SYDVKM. The CDR3 spells CASKRGGTGELFF. The CDR3 DNA is TGTGCCAGCAAGAGGGGGGGGACCGGGGAGCTGTTTTTT.

This rearrangement joins TRBV7-2 to TRBJ1-4, with 9 bases matching TRBD1. Per the germline V gene, CDR1 is SGHTA and CDR2 is FQGNSA. V trimming: 5 bases; J trimming: 1 base; junction bases outside the gene matches: 8. The CDR3 sequence is 17 residues long. CDR3 residues: CASSPGQGVGTNEKLFF. In DNA, the CDR3 is TGTGCCAGCAGCCCGGGACAGGGAGTGGGAACTAATGAAAAACTGTTTTTT.

The rearrangement links TRBV4-2 to TRBJ2-2; TRBD2 matches at 15 bases. The germline CDR1 and CDR2 sequences are LGHNA and YNFKEQ. The J segment lost 2 bases and the V segment lost 4 bases, leaving 5 bases of the junction unmatched. The CDR3 spans 18 residues. CDR3 region: CASSPGTSGGTNTGELFF. CDR3 DNA sequence: TGTGCCAGCAGCCCCGGGACTAGCGGGGGGACTAACACCGGGGAGCTGTTTTTT.

This clone has a handful of counts. This sequence joins TRBV2 and TRBJ1-2; D ambiguous. This CDR3 region has 13 residues. From germline, CDR1 is SNHLY and CDR2 FYNNEI. V gave up 0 bases and J gave up 3 bases, with 5 bases separating them. CDR3 region: CASSEAGDYGYTF. CDR3 DNA: TGTGCCAGCAGTGAAGCCGGGGACTATGGCTACACCTTC.

V usage is TRBV6-4 and J usage is TRBJ1-4; possible D gene TRBD1, 5 bases. From germline, CDR1 is MRHNA and CDR2 SNTAGT. This CDR3 is built from 17 residues. Trimming cost V 4 bases and J 3 bases, with 18 bases left between them. CDR3 sequence: CASSVHPRERANEKLFF. CDR3 DNA sequence: TGTGCCAGCAGTGTTCATCCCAGGGAGCGGGCTAATGAAAAACTGTTTTTT.

This chain links TRBV6-5 with TRBJ1-2; 7 bases align to TRBD1. V lost 6 bases, J lost 7 bases, and 8 bases stayed unmatched. The CDR3 has 13 amino acids. CDR1 and CDR2 from the germline V gene are MNHEY and SVGAGI. In DNA form, the CDR3 reads TGTGCCAGCAGCACAGACAGGGAGGCTGGCTACACCTTC. Translating gives CASSTDREAGYTF.

This clone occurred once. The J gene is TRBJ2-3, the V gene TRBV15; 9 positions agree with TRBD2. V shed 0 bases and J 4 bases; nucleotides not matched to a gene: 2. CDR1 and CDR2 (germline): LNHNV, YYDKDF (reference sequence). The CDR3 is made up of 15 amino acids. The CDR3 here is CATSREVAGADTQYF. The CDR3 DNA reads TGTGCCACCAGCAGAGAGGTAGCGGGGGCAGATACGCAGTATTTT.

The V gene is TRBV7-8, the J gene TRBJ2-1; the D gene is possibly TRBD2 (7 bases). Looked up from germline, CDR1 is SGHVS and CDR2 is FQNEAQ. The CDR3 length is 18 residues. The V gene lost 1 base and the J gene lost 1 base, with 17 bases spanning the gap. As DNA, the CDR3 is TGTGCCAGCAGCTTAGTCGCCGGGGGCGGGGGTTCCTACAATGAGCAGTTCTTC. Encoded protein: CASSLVAGGGGSYNEQFF.

In its sample, this clone was seen a few times. The chain recombines TRBV29-1 with TRBJ2-7; maybe TRBD2 (6 bases). The CDR3 is 14 residues long. V lost 6 bases, J lost 4 bases, and 19 bases lay in between. Per germline, CDR1 SQVTM and CDR2 ANQGSEA. The CDR3 loop is CSVQMTSYRYEQYF. The CDR3 nucleotides are TGCAGCGTCCAAATGACTAGTTACAGATACGAGCAGTACTTC.